The table lists the clone carrying this T cell receptor (beta chain) with a count of one. The junction departs from germline at one end; a sequencing error may be responsible. Germline-derived CDR1 and CDR2 are LGHDT and YNNKEL (reference sequence). The CDR3 contains 15 residues. This sample is part of a study of blood T cells in healthy people across ages. A sample-barcoded 5' primer and a J-beta primer mix were used in a second PCR of about 6 to 12 cycles. TCRdb itself ran the 5' RACE reads through MiXCR, one entry per CDR3 protein. Among about 1.6 million distinct CDR3 sequences, about 31% were seen once, and the ten largest hold approximately 11%.

Material for sequencing was blood. This clonotype was sampled from a woman aged 25 to 45 in good health. The chain links TRBV3-1 to TRBJ2-7; 7 bases are shared with TRBD2. CDR3 in amino acids: CASSRGVASRGEQYF. CDR3 nucleotide sequence: TGTGCCAGTAGCCGGGGGGTAGCGAGCCGAGGAGAGCAGTACTTC.